This T cell receptor beta chain came from a study of beta chain features in type 1 diabetes. CDR3 length: 15 residues. Germline CDR1 and CDR2: LNHDA and SQIVND (reference sequence). Between the trimmed V and J ends, which lost 6 bases and 1 base, there was a span of 14 bases. The whole isolated RNA underwent reverse transcription, so sequencing captured expressed TCRB transcripts. The data were produced by immunoSEQ multiplex PCR, yet TCRdb's version contains in-frame clones alone and is incomplete. The sample has 300,000 to 400,000 clones, over 9.5% seen once. The receptor was derived from a man in his late teens or twenties in good health. This chain uses TRBV19 with TRBJ2-3; TRBD1 might be the D (6 bases). The sequenced sample consisted of naive CD4+ T cells from blood. The DNA of the CDR3 is TGTGCCAGTAGCCCCCAGGGGCTTCGCACAGATACGCAGTATTTT. Protein sequence: CASSPQGLRTDTQYF.